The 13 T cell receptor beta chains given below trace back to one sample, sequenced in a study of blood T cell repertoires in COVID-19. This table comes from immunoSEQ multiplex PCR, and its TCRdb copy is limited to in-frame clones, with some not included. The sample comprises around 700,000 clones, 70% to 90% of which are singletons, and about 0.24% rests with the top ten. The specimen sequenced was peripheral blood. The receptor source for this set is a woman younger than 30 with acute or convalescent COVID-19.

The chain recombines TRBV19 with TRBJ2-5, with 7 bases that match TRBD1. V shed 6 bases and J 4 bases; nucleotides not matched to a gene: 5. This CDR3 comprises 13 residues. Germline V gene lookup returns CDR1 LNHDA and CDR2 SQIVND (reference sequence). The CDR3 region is CASRNRGSETQYF. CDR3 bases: TGTGCCAGTAGGAACAGGGGATCAGAGACCCAGTACTTC.

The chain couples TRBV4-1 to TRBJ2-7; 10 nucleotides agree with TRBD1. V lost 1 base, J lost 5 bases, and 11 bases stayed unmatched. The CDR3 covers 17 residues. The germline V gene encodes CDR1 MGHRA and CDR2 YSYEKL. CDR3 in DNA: TGCGCCAGCAGCCAAGTGGCGCGTGGGACAGGGGAGGACGAGCAGTACTTC. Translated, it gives CASSQVARGTGEDEQYF.

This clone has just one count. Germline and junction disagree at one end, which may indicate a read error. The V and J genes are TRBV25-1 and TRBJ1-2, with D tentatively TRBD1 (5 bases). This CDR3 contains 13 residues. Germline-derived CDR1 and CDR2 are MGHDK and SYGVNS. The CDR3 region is CASSAGSNFGYTF. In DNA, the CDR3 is TGTGCCAGCAGTGCAGGGTCCAACTTTGGCTACACCTTC.

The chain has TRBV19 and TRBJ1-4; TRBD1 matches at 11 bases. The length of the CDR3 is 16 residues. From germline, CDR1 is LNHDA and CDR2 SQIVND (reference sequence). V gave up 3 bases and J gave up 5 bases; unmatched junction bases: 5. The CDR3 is CASSMGRDRGNEKLFF. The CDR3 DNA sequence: TGTGCCAGTAGTATGGGTCGGGACAGGGGGAATGAAAAACTGTTTTTT.

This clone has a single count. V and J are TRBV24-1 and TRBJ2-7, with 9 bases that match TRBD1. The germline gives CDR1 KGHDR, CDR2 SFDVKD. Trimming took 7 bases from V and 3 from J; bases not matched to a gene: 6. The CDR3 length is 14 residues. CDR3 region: CATSGQGRDYEQYF. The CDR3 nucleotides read TGTGCCACCAGCGGACAGGGGAGAGACTACGAGCAGTACTTC.

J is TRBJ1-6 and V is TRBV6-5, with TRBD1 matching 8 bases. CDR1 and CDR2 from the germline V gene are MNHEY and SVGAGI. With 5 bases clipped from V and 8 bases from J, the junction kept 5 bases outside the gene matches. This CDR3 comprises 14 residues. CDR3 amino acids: CASSPTGEDSPLHF. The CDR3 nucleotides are TGTGCCAGCAGTCCGACAGGGGAGGATTCACCCCTCCACTTT.

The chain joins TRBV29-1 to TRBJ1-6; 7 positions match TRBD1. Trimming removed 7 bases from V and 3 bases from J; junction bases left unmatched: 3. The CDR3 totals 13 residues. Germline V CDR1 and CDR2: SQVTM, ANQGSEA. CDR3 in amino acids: CSAGTDYNSPLHF. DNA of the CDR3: TGCAGCGCTGGGACAGACTATAATTCACCCCTCCACTTT.

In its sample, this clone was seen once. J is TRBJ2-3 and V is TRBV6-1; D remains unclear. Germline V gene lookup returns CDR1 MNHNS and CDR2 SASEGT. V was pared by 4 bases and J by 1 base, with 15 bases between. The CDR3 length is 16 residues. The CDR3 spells CASSARYSDRTDTQYF. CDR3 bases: TGTGCCAGCAGTGCGAGGTATTCCGACCGCACAGATACGCAGTATTTT.

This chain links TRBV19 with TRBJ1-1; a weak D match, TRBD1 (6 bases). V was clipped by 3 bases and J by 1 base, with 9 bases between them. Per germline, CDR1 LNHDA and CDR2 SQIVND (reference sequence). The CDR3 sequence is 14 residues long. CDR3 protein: CASSIGGANTEAFF. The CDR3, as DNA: TGTGCCAGTAGTATTGGGGGGGCGAACACTGAAGCTTTCTTT.

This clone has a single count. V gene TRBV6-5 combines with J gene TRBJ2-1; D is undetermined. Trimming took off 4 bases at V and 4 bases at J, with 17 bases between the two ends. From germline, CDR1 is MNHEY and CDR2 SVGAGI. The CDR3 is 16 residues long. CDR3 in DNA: TGTGCCAGCAGTTTTCGAAAAACTGGTGTTTACAATGAGCAGTTCTTC. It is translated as CASSFRKTGVYNEQFF.

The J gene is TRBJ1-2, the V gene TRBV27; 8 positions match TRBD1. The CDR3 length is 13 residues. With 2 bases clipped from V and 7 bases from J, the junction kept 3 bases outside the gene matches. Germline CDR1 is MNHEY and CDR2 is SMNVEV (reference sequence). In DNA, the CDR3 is TGTGCCAGCAGTTTAGCAGGGGGCGGTGGCTACACCTTC. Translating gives CASSLAGGGGYTF.

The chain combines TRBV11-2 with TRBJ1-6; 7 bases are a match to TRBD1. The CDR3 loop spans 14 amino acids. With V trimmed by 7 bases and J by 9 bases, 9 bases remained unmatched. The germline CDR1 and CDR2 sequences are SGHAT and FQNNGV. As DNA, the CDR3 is TGTGCCAGCACCTCTACAGGGGAGGTTTCACCCCTCCACTTT. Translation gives CASTSTGEVSPLHF.

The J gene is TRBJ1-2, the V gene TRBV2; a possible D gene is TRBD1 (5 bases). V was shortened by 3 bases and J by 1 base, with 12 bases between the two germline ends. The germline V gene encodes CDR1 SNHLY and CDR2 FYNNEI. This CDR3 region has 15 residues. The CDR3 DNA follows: TGTGCCAGCAGTGAGGGGCCGGGTGTTAACTATGGCTACACCTTC. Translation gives CASSEGPGVNYGYTF.